This T cell receptor (beta chain) stems from a study of shared clonotypes between healthy human individuals. This clone is a singleton in its sample. A read error may produce the germline difference seen at one junction end. The table came from immunoSEQ multiplex PCR; TCRdb's copy has only in-frame clones and leaves some out. The data show millions of clones, just over 90% seen once. Germline V CDR1 and CDR2: MNHNY, SVGAGI (reference sequence). The CDR3 is made up of 14 amino acids. The sequencing input was naive CD4+ T cells from PBMCs. Noted subset: CD45RA+ positively selected. The origin of this receptor is a man younger than 35 in good health. Some clones in this sample may be carry-over from other donors' samples. The genes are TRBV6-6 and TRBJ2-7, with D possibly matching TRBD1 (5 bases). The CDR3: CANSYSGQGYEQYF. CDR3 bases: TGTGCCAACAGTTACTCAGGGCAGGGCTACGAGCAGTACTTC.